The entry that follows covers one T cell receptor beta chain sequence. The sample belongs to a study of OX40 agonist ivuxolimab in advanced cancers. In the study overall: Ivuxolimab was administered intravenously to patients at 0.01 to 10 mg/kg every 2 weeks. Dose-escalation patients had hepatocellular carcinoma, melanoma, renal cell or head and neck cancer.

Per the germline V gene, CDR1 is SEHNR and CDR2 is FQNEAQ (reference sequence). V lost 1 base and J lost 0, with 9 bases in between. This CDR3 has 16 amino acids. This table comes from immunoSEQ multiplex PCR, and its TCRdb copy is limited to in-frame clones, with some not included. The sample holds more than 85,000 clones; around 90% are singletons and the top ten take around 1.5%. The sequencing here drew on CD4+ or CD8+ T cells sorted from blood, taken in a trial of the OX40 agonist ivuxolimab. The chain links TRBV7-9 to TRBJ1-4; the D is unclear. The TCR was taken from an adult with an advanced solid tumor such as melanoma, head and neck, liver or kidney cancer. CDR3 residues: CASSLVGWATNEKLFF. Written as DNA, the CDR3 is TGTGCCAGCAGCTTAGTGGGCTGGGCAACTAATGAAAAACTGTTTTTT.